This T cell receptor beta chain was sequenced for a study of human CD4 T cells and Enterobacteriaceae. Study findings and constraints: Ex vivo, broadly cross-reactive clonotypes appeared more expanded than specific ones.

Memory CD4+ T cells were sorted as all CD4+ cells except CD45RA+CCR7+CD95- naive cells, over 95% pure. Total CD4+ T cells and monocytes came from CD4/CD14 microbead positive selection. CD8+, CD14+, CD16+, CD56+, CD19+ and CD25-bright cells were excluded before sorting. About this clone: Its specificity is unknown.

Ex vivo total memory CD4+ samples were deeply sequenced, detecting one cell in 200,000. Only in-frame clones appear in the TCRdb table, and some are missing; sequencing was by immunoSEQ multiplex PCR. The sample includes under 35,000 clones, just under 85% of them seen just once. CDR3 size: 15 residues. Looked up from germline, CDR1 is SEHNR and CDR2 is FQNEAQ (reference sequence). V trimming: 5 bases; J trimming: 1 base; junction bases outside the gene matches: 5. V gene TRBV7-9 combines with J gene TRBJ2-3; 8 bases line up with TRBD1. This sequence originates from a human donor in good health. Sequenced sample: memory CD4+ T cells from blood. The DNA for the CDR3 is TGTGCCAGCAGCCACCGGGACAGGCGCACAGATACGCAGTATTTT. The encoded protein is CASSHRDRRTDTQYF.